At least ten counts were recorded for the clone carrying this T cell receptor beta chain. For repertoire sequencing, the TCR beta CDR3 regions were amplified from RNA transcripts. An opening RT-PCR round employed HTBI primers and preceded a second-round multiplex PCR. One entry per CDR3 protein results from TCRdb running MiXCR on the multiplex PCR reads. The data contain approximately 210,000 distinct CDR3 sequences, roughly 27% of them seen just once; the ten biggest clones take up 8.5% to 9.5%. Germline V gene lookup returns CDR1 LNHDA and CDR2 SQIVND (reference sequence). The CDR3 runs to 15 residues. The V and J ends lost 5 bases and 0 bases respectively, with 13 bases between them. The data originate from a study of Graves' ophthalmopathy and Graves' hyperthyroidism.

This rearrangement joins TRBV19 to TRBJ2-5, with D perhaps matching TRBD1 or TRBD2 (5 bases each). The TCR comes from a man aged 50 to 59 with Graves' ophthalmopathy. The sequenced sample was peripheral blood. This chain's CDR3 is CASSHREGYQETQYF. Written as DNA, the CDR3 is TGTGCCAGTAGTCACCGCGAGGGGTACCAAGAGACCCAGTACTTC.